This T cell receptor (beta chain) was profiled in a study of blood T cells in healthy people across ages. Study observations and caveats: Investigators treated diversity estimates from one million T cells as underestimates. Comparison with aged donors showed that long-lived donors had more naive CD4+ cells and higher diversity. PBMC samples, being unsorted, prevented any conclusive comparison of naive and antigen-experienced cells.

PCR was performed a second time for about 7 to 12 cycles using a sample-barcoded 5' primer and a J-beta primer mix. Every cDNA was tagged by a template-switch adaptor with 12 random nucleotides. MiXCR, run by TCRdb on the 5' RACE reads, gives a single entry per CDR3 protein. The table records roughly 1.6 million distinct CDR3 sequences, roughly 32% of them present only once. Turning to this clonotype: Its antigen is unknown.

The sequencing input was blood. The TCR originated in a woman aged 25 to 39 in good health.

The CDR3 coding sequence is TGTGCCAGCAGCCCCCCGGGGGGCTCGTATAATGGCTACACCTTC. Its protein is CASSPPGGSYNGYTF. The chain has TRBV9 and TRBJ1-2, with a tentative D call TRBD1 (6 bases). Trimming removed 4 bases at V and 6 bases at J, with 19 bases between. In germline, CDR1 is SGDLS, CDR2 YYNGEE. The CDR3 has 15 amino acids.